The 7 T cell receptor beta chains below come from one sample, sequenced in a study of human T cells and chemical hapten exposure. The time point denotes: pre-sensitization, week 0. As for treatment: therapeutic diphenylcyclopropenone sensitization with weekly scalp DPC. TCRdb passed the RACE reads through MiXCR, listing each CDR3 protein once. Here the sample spans around 250,000 distinct CDR3 sequences, about 9.4% being singletons. This specimen consisted of whole blood, obtained in connection with sensitization to the hapten diphenylcyclopropenone (DPC). Source of these receptors: a woman aged 40 to 50 with alopecia areata. Some clones in this sample may be carry-over from other donors' samples.

This clonotype turned up a few times. The rearrangement links TRBV20-1 to TRBJ2-1; 11 positions match TRBD2. The germline V gene has CDR1 DFQATT and CDR2 SNEGSKA (reference sequence). V trimming: 6 bases; J trimming: 9 bases; junction bases outside the gene matches: 13. The length of the CDR3 is 15 residues. DNA of the CDR3: TGCAGTGCCACCCCTCTAGCGGGAGGACTTGGTGAGCAGTTCTTC. Encoded protein: CSATPLAGGLGEQFF.

This clonotype was seen a few times. The rearrangement uses TRBV24-1 and TRBJ2-7; 7 bases are a match to TRBD2. The CDR3 is 16 residues long. Germline V gene data show CDR1 as KGHDR and CDR2 as SFDVKD. The J segment lost 0 bases and the V segment lost 2 bases, leaving 6 bases of the junction unmatched. In nucleotides, the CDR3 is TGTGCCACCAGTGATTGGTGGGGAGGGGACTCCTACGAGCAGTACTTC. It yields the protein CATSDWWGGDSYEQYF.

In its sample, this clonotype was seen a few times. This chain uses TRBV28 with TRBJ2-7, with D possibly being TRBD2 (5 bases). The CDR3 has 14 amino acids. V gave up 3 bases and J gave up 1 base, with 10 bases separating them. Germline values: CDR1 MDHEN, CDR2 SYDVKM. CDR3 loop: CASSFREGSYEQYF. The CDR3 nucleotides are TGTGCCAGCAGTTTTAGAGAGGGATCCTACGAGCAGTACTTC. Based on the CDR3 plus reference TRBV28 and TRBJ2-7, the full variable domain is DVKVTQSSRYLVKRTGEKVFLECVQDMDHENMFWYRQDPGLGLRLIYFSYDVKMKEKGDIPEGYSVSREKKERFSLILESASTNQTSMYLCASSFREGSYEQYFGPGTRLTVT.

There are many counts of this clonotype. CDR3 sequence reads: CASSPNPPYRDRTYEQYF. In DNA form, the CDR3 reads TGTGCCAGCAGCCCAAACCCCCCGTACCGGGACAGAACTTACGAGCAGTACTTC. The chain uses TRBV7-2 and TRBJ2-7; 7 bases are a match to TRBD1. The CDR3 has 18 amino acids. Germline trimming cut 5 bases from V and 4 bases from J; bases unmatched to any gene: 20. In germline, CDR1 is SGHTA, CDR2 FQGNSA.

This clonotype was detected many times. The rearrangement joins TRBV7-8 to TRBJ1-5, with D unclear. Trimming pared 3 bases from V and 4 bases from J, leaving 13 bases between. Germline V CDR1 and CDR2: SGHVS, FQNEAQ. The CDR3 spans 15 residues. For the CDR3, the DNA is TGTGCCAGCAGCTTCAGTTCAGATGTTAATCAGCCCCAGCATTTT. Translated, it gives CASSFSSDVNQPQHF.

This clonotype was seen many times. This chain links TRBV28 with TRBJ1-1, with TRBD1 identical over 7 bases. The V segment lost 6 bases and the J segment 9 bases; nucleotides outside the gene matches: 10. The CDR3 is 13 amino acids. Germline CDR1 reads MDHEN; CDR2 reads SYDVKM. As DNA, the CDR3 is TGTGCCAGCAGCACCTCCGCGGGACAGAAAGCTTTCTTT. This sequence encodes CASSTSAGQKAFF. Variable domain in full (rest from reference TRBV28 and TRBJ1-1): DVKVTQSSRYLVKRTGEKVFLECVQDMDHENMFWYRQDPGLGLRLIYFSYDVKMKEKGDIPEGYSVSREKKERFSLILESASTNQTSMYLCASSTSAGQKAFFGQGTRLTVV.

The chain joins TRBV6-6 to TRBJ1-1; D might be TRBD1 (5 bases). This CDR3 comprises 13 residues. The V and J ends lost 8 bases and 6 bases respectively, with 16 bases between them. Germline V CDR1 and CDR2: MNHNY, SVGAGI (reference sequence). The CDR3 DNA reads as TGTGCCAGCCGGGAAGGTTTGGGGGCTGAAGCTTTCTTT. This encodes CASREGLGAEAFF.